This entry features one TCR beta chain sequence. Its antigen remains unidentified. The sample holds no much larger clone one base away, and base qualities are not on file. The sample originates from a study of naive and memory T cell subsets (dated by TCRdb to the late 2010s). Background on the whole study: Sorted naive and memory T cell subsets from peripheral blood were analyzed in the study using a UMI-based, open-source pipeline for TCR alpha and beta sequencing. Complete agreement was observed between the functional CMV T cell responses and the IgG serology results. RNA was DNase-treated and reverse transcribed with TCR constant-region primers, mostly using SuperScript III. What the research found in general, with its limitations: TCR abundance followed a power law whose exponent differed between naive and memory subsets but was consistent across the three individuals. Naive repertoires, especially CD8, contained a few larger clonotypes, possibly memory cells re-expressing CD45RA. In both CD4 and CD8 cells, a rise in Gini index and a fall in Shannon and inverse Simpson diversity were observed from naive through CM, EM and EMRA. RNA-based TCR counts may be affected by expression changes linked to T cell activation and differentiation. A clonotype was defined as a single alpha or beta chain sequence rather than as a paired alpha/beta receptor. Following error correction, more than 95% of naive TCR sequences occurred only once, which made naive abundance distributions much steeper than those of memory subsets. No ground truth was available to validate the repertoire findings for the naive and memory subsets.

TCR alpha and beta chain libraries were amplified separately from the second PCR step onward. CMV status of each donor was established by measuring IFNgamma production from CD4+ T cells after fresh PBMCs were stimulated overnight with CMV viral lysate. Using Miltenyi beads, CD4 T cells were first positively selected, and CD8 T cells were then positively selected from the CD4-negative fraction. Cells stained for CD3, CD4, CD8, CD45RA, CD27 and a live/dead dye were sorted on a BD Aria II into four subsets by CD45RA and CD27. A few healthy volunteers provided blood, and the blood of each volunteer was split into CD4 and CD8 T cells and then into four differentiation subsets. Approximately 110 ml of peripheral blood was taken from each donor, and PBMC were separated by density-gradient centrifugation on Ficoll-Paque PLUS. Sorted cells were lysed in RLT buffer, and RNA was extracted with a Qiagen RNeasy kit and stored at -80°C.

V ends up 8 bases short and J 4 bases short, with an unmatched junction base count of 6. From the germline V gene, CDR1 is SGHAT and CDR2 is FQNNGV. The CDR3 has 15 amino acids, counting the end cysteine and phenylalanine. Left in the record is the CDR3 DNA by itself, 45 bases read in frame from the first base. The library was made by UMI-ligation and nested PCR. The beta constant-region primer was an equimolar mix of two oligonucleotides covering both TRBC1 and TRBC2. The ligated cDNA went through four rounds of PCR with nested alpha and beta constant-region primers together with the SP2 primer. A single-stranded oligonucleotide bearing the SP2 primer plus a 12-nucleotide UMI was ligated onto the 3' end of the cDNA by T4 RNA ligase 1. The ligation reaction was incubated at 16°C for about 20-24 hours. PCR2 was usually performed as a SYBR Green qPCR and halted at a preset threshold so that over-amplification would not occur. Agencourt AMPure XP magnetic beads were used for all purifications after the first. Libraries were quantified by Qubit and checked on a TapeStation, where a main peak was expected near 650 bp. Pooled libraries were sequenced on an Illumina MiSeq with v2 2x251 paired-end kits, typically giving 1-2 million reads per sample. Each sample was pooled at about 4.2 nM, and roughly 4.5-7% PhiX was included to help cluster recognition. Processing in the source paper ran as follows. Decombinator assigned V and J genes to Demultiplexor-processed FASTQ reads by tag matching, allowing a single base-pair mismatch. By using UMIs, Collapsinator corrected both sequencing errors and the frequency errors caused by PCR heterogeneity. CDR3Translator translated TCRs and extracted CDR3s from the conserved cysteine to the FGXG phenylalanine, flagging non-productive sequences. Repertoires were subsampled to equal numbers of UMI-defined TCRs before Gini, Shannon entropy and inverse Simpson indices were calculated. Within the linear range, a power law was fitted to clonotype abundance distributions using maximum likelihood. On one naive CD8 sample, the pipeline and MIGEC gave similar UMI counts, unique TCR numbers and clonal distributions. One analysis removed from the naive repertoire any naive TCRs that were also present in any memory subset from the same donor. A set of several thousand CMV-associated CDR3 sequences, compiled from VDJdb and a published dataset, was used to search the repertoires. Through fastp at Q25 and MiXCR, TCRdb rebuilt clones from the public reads, retaining in-frame beta chains. Each entry merges the rows of one CDR3 protein and shows their most common DNA and genes. It is TCRdb's table, rather than the study itself, that gives the V and J calls and clone size. The sample table shows over 100,000 distinct CDR3 sequences, and approximately 14% are seen once. The top ten constitute approximately 3% of the sample.

Sequencing was performed on naive CD8+ T cells from blood. Sample cell subset or site, as interpreted from the label and publication: naive T cells, CD45RA high CD27+. The chain is made from TRBV11-2 and TRBJ2-1; TRBD2 lines up with 12 middle nucleotides. The source of this sequence is a human donor in good health. The DNA sequence is as follows: TGTGCCAGCGCCCTCCTAGCGGGAGGGTACAATGAGCAGTTCTTC. The resulting protein is CASALLAGGYNEQFF.